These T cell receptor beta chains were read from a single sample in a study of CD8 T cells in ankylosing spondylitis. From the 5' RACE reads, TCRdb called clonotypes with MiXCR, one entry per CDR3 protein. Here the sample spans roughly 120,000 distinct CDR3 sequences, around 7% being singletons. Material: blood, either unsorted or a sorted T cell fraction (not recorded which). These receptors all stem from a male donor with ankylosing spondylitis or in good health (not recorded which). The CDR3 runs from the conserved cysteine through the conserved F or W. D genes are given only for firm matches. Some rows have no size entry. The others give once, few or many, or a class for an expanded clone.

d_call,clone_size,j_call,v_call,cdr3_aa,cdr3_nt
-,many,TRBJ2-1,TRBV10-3,CAIKEGGLGEQFF,TGTGCCATCAAAGAGGGGGGACTCGGTGAGCAGTTCTTC
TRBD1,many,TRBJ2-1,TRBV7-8,CASTRQGEQFF,TGTGCCAGCACCCGACAGGGAGAGCAGTTCTTC
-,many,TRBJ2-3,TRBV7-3,CASSLTKTSTDTQYF,TGTGCCAGCAGCTTAACGAAGACTAGCACAGATACGCAGTATTTT
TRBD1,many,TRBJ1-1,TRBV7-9,CASSDTGTGDTEAFF,TGTGCCAGCAGCGATACCGGGACAGGGGACACTGAAGCTTTCTTT
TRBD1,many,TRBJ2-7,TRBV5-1,CASSVGQGEDEQYF,TGCGCCAGCAGTGTTGGACAGGGGGAGGACGAGCAGTACTTC
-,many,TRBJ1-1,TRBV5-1,CASSTTSANTEAFF,TGCGCCAGCAGCACGACATCGGCGAACACTGAAGCTTTCTTT
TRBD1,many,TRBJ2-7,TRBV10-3,CAPPGTGHFEQYF,TGTGCCCCCCCGGGGACAGGGCACTTCGAGCAGTACTTC
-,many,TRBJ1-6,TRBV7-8,CASSRAVLSPLHF,TGTGCCAGCAGTCGGGCTGTGTTGTCACCCCTCCACTTT
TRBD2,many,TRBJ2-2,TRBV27,CASSLRGRAHTGELFF,TGTGCCAGCAGTTTACGCGGGAGGGCTCACACCGGGGAGCTGTTTTTT
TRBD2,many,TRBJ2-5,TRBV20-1,CSARPGTGGVLETQYF,TGCAGTGCTAGACCCGGAACGGGGGGGGTACTAGAGACCCAGTACTTC
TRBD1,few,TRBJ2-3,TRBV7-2,CASNTGTGGADTQYF,TGTGCCAGCAACACCGGTACAGGGGGCGCAGATACGCAGTATTTT
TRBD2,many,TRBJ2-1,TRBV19,CASSIATSGAGGQFF,TGTGCCAGTAGTATAGCAACTAGCGGAGCCGGGGGGCAGTTCTTC
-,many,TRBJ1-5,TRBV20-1,CSARPRGPNQPQHF,TGCAGTGCTAGGCCCCGGGGGCCAAATCAGCCCCAGCATTTT
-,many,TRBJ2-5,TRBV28,CASSLPGIQTQYF,TGTGCCAGCAGTTTACCCGGGATCCAGACCCAGTACTTC
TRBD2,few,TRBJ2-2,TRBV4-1,CASSQPTSGANTGELFF,TGCGCCAGCAGCCAACCGACTAGCGGGGCAAACACCGGGGAGCTGTTTTTT
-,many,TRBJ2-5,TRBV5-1,CASSLTNRDQETQYF,TGCGCCAGCAGCTTGACTAACAGGGATCAAGAGACCCAGTACTTC
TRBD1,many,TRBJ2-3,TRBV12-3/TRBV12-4,CASSIQGASTDTQYF,TGTGCCAGCAGCATACAGGGGGCTAGCACAGATACGCAGTATTTT
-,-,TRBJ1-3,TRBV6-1,CASGGSGNTIYF,TGTGCCAGTGGGGGCTCTGGAAACACCATATATTTT
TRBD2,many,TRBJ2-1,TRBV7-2,CASSLPGLAGVNEQFF,TGTGCCAGCAGCCTACCGGGGCTAGCGGGGGTTAATGAGCAGTTCTTC
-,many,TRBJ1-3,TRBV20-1,CSASTPLPPGNTIYF,TGCAGTGCTAGTACACCCTTACCTCCTGGAAACACCATATATTTT
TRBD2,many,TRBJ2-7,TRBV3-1,CASSPRTSSYEQYF,TGTGCCAGCAGCCCTCGGACTAGCTCCTACGAGCAGTACTTC
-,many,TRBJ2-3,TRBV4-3,CASSQDPVGGLADTQYF,TGCGCCAGCAGCCAGGATCCCGTTGGGGGGCTCGCAGATACGCAGTATTTT
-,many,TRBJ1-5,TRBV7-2,CASSLAGFSNQPQHF,TGTGCCAGCAGCTTAGCGGGGTTCAGCAATCAGCCCCAGCATTTT
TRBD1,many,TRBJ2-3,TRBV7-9,CASSFDRGTDTQYF,TGTGCCAGCAGCTTCGACAGGGGAACAGATACGCAGTATTTT
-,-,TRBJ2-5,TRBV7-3,CASSLIGGNQETQYF,TGTGCCAGCAGCTTAATTGGGGGGAACCAAGAGACCCAGTACTTC
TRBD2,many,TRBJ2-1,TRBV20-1,CSAPLPSGRGSSYNEQFF,TGCAGTGCCCCTCTTCCTAGCGGGAGGGGGAGCTCCTACAATGAGCAGTTCTTC
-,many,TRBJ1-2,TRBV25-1,CASSGRGTGYTF,TGTGCCAGCAGTGGAAGAGGGACTGGCTACACCTTC
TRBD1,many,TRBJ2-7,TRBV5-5,CASSLVPGTGEYEQYF,TGTGCCAGCAGCTTGGTCCCAGGGACAGGGGAATACGAGCAGTACTTC
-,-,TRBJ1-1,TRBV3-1,CASSPSRRERYTEAFF,TGTGCCAGCAGCCCCAGTCGCAGGGAACGCTACACTGAAGCTTTCTTT
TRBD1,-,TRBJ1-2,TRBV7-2,CASSIQGPLSLGYTF,TGTGCCAGCAGCATACAGGGGCCCCTCTCCTTAGGCTACACCTTC
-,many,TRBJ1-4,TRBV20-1,CSARGTENEKLFF,TGCAGTGCTAGAGGGACAGAGAATGAAAAACTGTTTTTT
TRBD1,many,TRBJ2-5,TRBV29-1,CSGQGAETQYF,TGCAGCGGACAGGGGGCCGAGACCCAGTACTTC
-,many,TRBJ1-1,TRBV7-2,CASSLTQGRTEAFF,TGTGCCAGCAGCCTCACCCAGGGACGGACTGAAGCTTTCTTT
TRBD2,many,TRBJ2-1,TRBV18,CASSPPATSGHNEQFF,TGTGCCAGCTCACCACCCGCGACTAGCGGTCACAATGAGCAGTTCTTC
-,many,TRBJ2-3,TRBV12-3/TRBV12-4,CASSLMSGSTDTQYF,TGTGCCAGCAGTTTGATGAGCGGGAGCACAGATACGCAGTATTTT
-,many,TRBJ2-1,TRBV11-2,CASSLWDEQFF,TGTGCCAGCAGCTTGTGGGATGAGCAGTTCTTC
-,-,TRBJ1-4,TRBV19,CASSIGTPQGREKLFF,TGTGCCAGTAGTATCGGGACCCCCCAAGGTCGGGAAAAACTGTTTTTT
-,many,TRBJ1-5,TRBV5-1,CASSIGGSNQPQHF,TGCGCCAGCAGCATTGGGGGGAGCAATCAGCCCCAGCATTTT
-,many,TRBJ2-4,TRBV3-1,CASSQERIQYF,TGTGCCAGCAGCCAAGAAAGGATTCAGTACTTC
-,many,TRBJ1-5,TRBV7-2,CASSSANQPQHF,TGTGCCAGCAGCTCCGCAAATCAGCCCCAGCATTTT
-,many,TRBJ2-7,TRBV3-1,CASSQGLLYEQYF,TGTGCCAGCAGCCAAGGACTGTTATACGAGCAGTACTTC
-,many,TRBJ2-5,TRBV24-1,CATSDPYLQETQYF,TGTGCCACCAGTGACCCTTACCTCCAAGAGACCCAGTACTTC
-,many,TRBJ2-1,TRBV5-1,CASSLAHGGVNYNEQFF,TGCGCCAGCAGCTTGGCCCACGGCGGGGTTAATTACAATGAGCAGTTCTTC
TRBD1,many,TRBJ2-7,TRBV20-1,CSALDRAHSYEQYF,TGCAGTGCCCTGGACAGGGCCCACTCCTACGAGCAGTACTTC
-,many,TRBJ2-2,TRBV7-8,CASSLLVVLNTGELFF,TGTGCCAGCAGCTTATTGGTTGTCCTTAACACCGGGGAGCTGTTTTTT
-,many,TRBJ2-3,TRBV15,CATSRDRLGTDTQYF,TGTGCCACCAGCAGAGATAGGTTGGGCACAGATACGCAGTATTTT
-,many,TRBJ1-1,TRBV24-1,CATRQGNTEAFF,TGTGCCACCAGGCAGGGGAACACTGAAGCTTTCTTT
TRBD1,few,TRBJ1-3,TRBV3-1,CASSPNPGTGARLWNTIYF,TGTGCCTCCTCTCCTAATCCCGGGACAGGCGCCCGTCTGTGGAACACCATATATTTT
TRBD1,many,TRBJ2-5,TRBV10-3,CATLESKGRGQETQYF,TGTGCCACCTTAGAGTCGAAGGGCAGGGGGCAAGAGACCCAGTACTTC
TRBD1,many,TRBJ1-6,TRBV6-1,CASSPGTGVRSPLHF,TGTGCCAGCAGTCCCGGGACAGGGGTGCGGTCACCCCTCCACTTT
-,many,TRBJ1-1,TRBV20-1,CSARFRDTRLTEAFF,TGCAGTGCTAGATTCCGGGACACTCGACTCACTGAAGCTTTCTTT
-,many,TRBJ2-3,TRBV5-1,CASSFFLADTQYF,TGCGCCAGCAGCTTTTTTCTAGCAGATACGCAGTATTTT
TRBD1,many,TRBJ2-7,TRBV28,CASSSGGYEQYF,TGTGCCAGCAGTTCAGGGGGCTACGAGCAGTACTTC
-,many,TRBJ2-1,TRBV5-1,CASSLGTDLYNEQFF,TGCGCCAGCAGCTTGGGTACCGACCTTTACAATGAGCAGTTCTTC
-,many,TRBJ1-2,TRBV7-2,CASSLVSNSYGGYTF,TGTGCCAGCAGCTTAGTCTCCAATTCGTATGGCGGCTACACCTTC
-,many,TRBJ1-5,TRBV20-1,CSLYRDEPNQPQHF,TGCAGTCTTTACAGGGACGAACCTAATCAGCCCCAGCATTTT
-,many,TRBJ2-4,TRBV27,CASRRQPWNIQYF,TGTGCCAGCAGGCGACAGCCATGGAACATTCAGTACTTC
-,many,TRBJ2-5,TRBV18,CASSHGDAVAQYF,TGTGCCAGCTCACACGGTGATGCGGTGGCCCAGTACTTC